A single sample gave rise to the 23 T cell receptor beta chains below, sequenced in a study of shared clonotypes between healthy human individuals. TCRdb keeps only in-frame clones here, not all; method: immunoSEQ multiplex PCR. The sample consists of 1.5 million to 1.9 million clones, approximately 98% of them appearing once. The sample comprised naive CD4+ T cells sorted from blood. Subset indicated: CD45RA+ positively selected. The receptors come from a man between 25 and 39 years old in good health.

The genes are TRBV19 and TRBJ1-5; possible D gene TRBD1, 6 bases. The CDR3 has 15 amino acids. Trimming cost V 3 bases and J 0 bases, with 9 bases left between them. Germline V gives CDR1 LNHDA, CDR2 SQIVND (reference sequence). The CDR3 loop is CASSINRDSNQPQHF. The CDR3, as DNA: TGTGCCAGTAGTATTAACAGGGATAGCAATCAGCCCCAGCATTTT. Looking up the rest from reference TRBV19 and TRBJ1-5 gives the full variable domain: DGGITQSPKYLFRKEGQNVTLSCEQNLNHDAMYWYRQDPGQGLRLIYYSQIVNDFQKGDIAEGYSVSREKKESFPLTVTSAQKNPTAFYLCASSINRDSNQPQHFGDGTRLSIL.

The V and J genes are TRBV2 and TRBJ2-7; D remains unclear. V was trimmed by 2 bases and J by 5 bases, leaving 13 bases between them. Germline CDR1 is SNHLY and CDR2 is FYNNEI. The CDR3 covers 14 residues. The DNA of the CDR3 is TGTGCCAGCAGTGAAACGGGCCTCGCCAACGAGCAGTACTTC. Protein sequence: CASSETGLANEQYF.

The rearrangement links TRBV11-1 to TRBJ2-5; 10 nucleotides match TRBD2. The CDR3 is 17 residues long. Germline loops: CDR1 SGHAT, CDR2 FQDESV (reference sequence). V was clipped by 5 bases and J by 4 bases; unmatched bases: 13. This CDR3 reads CASSLGLAGAGGETQYF. DNA for the CDR3: TGTGCCAGCAGCCTGGGGCTAGCGGGAGCTGGTGGAGAGACCCAGTACTTC.

The chain is built from TRBV19 and TRBJ2-7, with TRBD2 matching over 7 bases. CDR3 length equals 14 residues. V lost 5 bases and J lost 7; bases outside the gene matches: 11. The germline gives CDR1 LNHDA, CDR2 SQIVND (reference sequence). CDR3 region: CASSELPPRGEQYF. In DNA, the CDR3 is TGTGCCAGTAGTGAGCTCCCCCCGCGGGGGGAGCAGTACTTC.

This rearrangement joins TRBV4-1 to TRBJ1-4; 8 nucleotides match TRBD1. With V trimmed by 0 bases and J by 8 bases, 5 bases remained unmatched. The CDR3 contains 15 residues. CDR1 and CDR2 (germline): MGHRA, YSYEKL. This chain's CDR3 is CASSQDGTGYEKLFF. CDR3 in DNA: TGCGCCAGCAGCCAAGATGGGACAGGTTACGAAAAACTGTTTTTT.

The genes are TRBV12-2 and TRBJ1-5. TRBV12-2 is designated a pseudogene. The CDR3 sequence is 19 residues long. The CDR3 nucleotides read TGTGCAAGTCGCTCGATCGGGAGGACCACTTTGAATAGCAATCAGCCCCAGCATTTT. It translates to CASRSIGRTTLNSNQPQHF.

The rearrangement uses TRBV9 and TRBJ1-2, with unresolved D. The CDR3 is made up of 17 amino acids. Trimming shortened V by 0 bases and J by 4 bases, and 19 bases separated the two germline ends. Germline CDR1 is SGDLS and CDR2 is YYNGEE. CDR3 protein: CASSVEVRPNEGYGYTF. In DNA, the CDR3 is TGTGCCAGCAGCGTAGAGGTCAGGCCGAACGAGGGCTATGGCTACACCTTC.

The chain recombines TRBV19 with TRBJ2-5, with D perhaps TRBD2 (6 bases). The CDR3 is 13 residues long. The V end was cut by 3 bases, the J end by 7 bases, with 12 bases between. Looked up from germline, CDR1 is LNHDA and CDR2 is SQIVND (reference sequence). The CDR3 DNA reads TGTGCCAGTAGTATCGGGAGTAGTGGGACCCAGTACTTC. It codes for CASSIGSSGTQYF.

The J gene is TRBJ2-1, the V gene TRBV2; 8 positions match TRBD2. V lost 4 bases, J lost 4 bases, and 6 bases stayed unmatched. Germline loops: CDR1 SNHLY, CDR2 FYNNEI. This CDR3 has 15 amino acids. The CDR3 region has the DNA TGTGCCAGCAGTGCTATAGCGGGATTGTACAATGAGCAGTTCTTC. Translation: CASSAIAGLYNEQFF.

This clone was seen only once. The V and J genes are TRBV18 and TRBJ1-5; TRBD1 is a possible D gene (6 bases). The CDR3 is made up of 15 amino acids. Trimming shortened V by 5 bases and J by 3 bases, and 14 bases separated the two germline ends. CDR1 and CDR2 (germline): KGHSH, LQKENI. The CDR3 DNA follows: TGTGCCAGCTCAGGAGGACAGAGGGACAATCAGCCCCAGCATTTT. Its protein is CASSGGQRDNQPQHF.

As concerns this clone: One junction end does not reproduce the germline sequence, and a read error may be involved. This chain uses TRBV30 with TRBJ2-7; tentatively, D is TRBD2 (6 bases). This CDR3 region has 11 residues. Per germline, CDR1 GTSNPN and CDR2 SVGIG (reference sequence). This CDR3 reads CALGGQAPRHF. In DNA, the CDR3 is TGTGCCCTCGGAGGGCAAGCGCCCCGCCACTTC.

The rearrangement links TRBV5-8 to TRBJ2-5, with 9 bases lining up with TRBD1. The CDR3 runs 16 residues. After removal of 4 bases from V and 5 bases from J, the junction contained 12 bases not matched to a gene. CDR1 SGHTS and CDR2 YDEGEE come from the germline V gene. The CDR3 is CASSTLRTGVRETQYF. The CDR3 nucleotides are TGTGCCAGCAGCACCCTCAGGACAGGGGTCAGGGAGACCCAGTACTTC.

V and J are TRBV28 and TRBJ1-4; TRBD1 might be the D (5 bases). The CDR3 has 14 amino acids. V was trimmed by 3 bases and J by 11 bases, leaving 16 bases between them. CDR1 and CDR2 (germline): MDHEN, SYDVKM. Written as DNA, the CDR3 is TGTGCCAGCAGTTTGGTCAGGGAAGGCCCGAAACTGTTTTTT. Encoded protein: CASSLVREGPKLFF.

The chain couples TRBV19 to TRBJ1-2, with D possibly TRBD1 on 5 matching bases. The germline CDR1 and CDR2 sequences are LNHDA and SQIVND (reference sequence). Trimming cost V 6 bases and J 5 bases, with 16 bases left between them. The CDR3 covers 14 residues. The CDR3 bases are TGTGCCAGTAGCATCCCCGGGGCCCGATATGGCTACACCTTC. Translating it yields CASSIPGARYGYTF.

The chain joins TRBV28 to TRBJ1-2; D remains ambiguous. This CDR3 region has 15 residues. Per germline, CDR1 MDHEN and CDR2 SYDVKM. Trimming took off 10 bases at V and 2 bases at J, with 20 bases between the two ends. CDR3 amino acids: CATALLSLANYGYTF. CDR3 nucleotides: TGTGCCACCGCCCTTCTGAGCCTGGCGAACTATGGCTACACCTTC.

In the case of this clone: Other DNA sequences in this sample translate to the same CDR3. V usage is TRBV9 and J usage is TRBJ1-1, with TRBD1 identical over 9 bases. Germline assignment: CDR1 SGDLS and CDR2 YYNGEE. The V gene end was trimmed by 1 base and the J gene end by 2 bases; junction bases not matched to a gene: 0. The CDR3 spans 14 residues. The CDR3 DNA is TGTGCCAGCAGCGTAACAGGGGGCAACACTGAAGCTTTCTTT. Amino acids: CASSVTGGNTEAFF.

This clone is a singleton in its sample. The chain uses TRBV6-5 and TRBJ1-3; no clear D. Between the trimmed V and J ends, which lost 0 bases and 3 bases, there was a span of 6 bases. The germline CDR1 and CDR2 sequences are MNHEY and SVGAGI. The CDR3 has 14 residues. The CDR3 DNA is TGTGCCAGCAGTTACTCGGGGATTGGAAACACCATATATTTT. Translating gives CASSYSGIGNTIYF.

The chain links TRBV27 to TRBJ2-4; tentatively, D is TRBD2 (7 bases). Germline-derived CDR1 and CDR2 are MNHEY and SMNVEV (reference sequence). The V end lost 1 base, the J end lost 6 bases, and 16 bases lay between the germline ends. This CDR3 has 16 residues. CDR3 bases: TGTGCCAGCAGTTTATGGGCAGGGGAGGGTAGAAACATTCAGTACTTC. Residues: CASSLWAGEGRNIQYF.

The CDR3 nucleotides are TGTGCCACCACAGGGATGGACGAGCAGTACTTC. Translating gives CATTGMDEQYF. The chain links TRBV28 to TRBJ2-7, with D maybe TRBD1 (6 bases). Germline-derived CDR1 and CDR2 are MDHEN and SYDVKM. V was trimmed by 10 bases and J by 5 bases, leaving 12 bases between them. The CDR3 has 11 residues.

Written as DNA, the CDR3 is TGTGCCAGCAGCTTGTCTCGGGGCGAAATCATGAACACTGAAGCTTTCTTT. It translates to CASSLSRGEIMNTEAFF. The chain recombines TRBV5-5 with TRBJ1-1; perhaps TRBD1 as D (5 bases). Germline CDR1 and CDR2: SGHKS and YYEKEE (reference sequence). The CDR3 runs to 17 residues. The V end was cut by 1 base, the J end by 0 bases, with 16 bases between.

This chain links TRBV18 with TRBJ1-2, with D possibly matching TRBD1 (5 bases). The CDR3 is 11 residues long. Between the trimmed V and J ends, which lost 3 bases and 6 bases, there was a span of 5 bases. In germline, CDR1 is KGHSH, CDR2 LQKENI. Written as DNA, the CDR3 is TGTGCCAGCTCACCGACAGATGGCTACACCTTC. Translating gives CASSPTDGYTF.

This chain uses TRBV5-5 with TRBJ2-7, with 12 bases aligning to TRBD2. The CDR3 covers 15 residues. Germline trimming cut 1 base from V and 5 bases from J; bases unmatched to any gene: 4. From germline, CDR1 is SGHKS and CDR2 YYEKEE (reference sequence). CDR3 sequence reads: CASSLWTSGINEQYF. The CDR3 bases are TGTGCCAGCAGCTTGTGGACTAGCGGGATCAACGAGCAGTACTTC.

This chain joins TRBV19 and TRBJ2-6; D unclear. The CDR3 runs to 16 residues. Germline CDR1 LNHDA, CDR2 SQIVND (reference sequence). Trimming shortened V by 2 bases and J by 3 bases, and 11 bases separated the two germline ends. CDR3 DNA sequence: TGTGCCAGTAGTATATCTGGGGTCGGTGGGGCCAACGTCCTGACTTTC. Translation: CASSISGVGGANVLTF.